This TCR beta chain was retrieved from a study of control samples from healthy donors and cancer patients. TCRdb's copy holds only in-frame clones and misses some; the assay was immunoSEQ multiplex PCR. The data contain roughly 120,000 clones, around 90% of them seen just once; the ten biggest clones take up approximately 2.3%. This CDR3 has 13 amino acids. Germline CDR1 reads SEHNR; CDR2 reads FQNEAQ (reference sequence). The V and J ends lost 2 bases and 3 bases respectively, with 6 bases between them. Sequenced material: blood. J is TRBJ2-3 and V is TRBV7-9; D is unresolved. The clonotype comes from a woman aged 70-85 years in good health. CDR3 nucleotide sequence: TGTGCCAGCAGCTTATACTCGACAGATACGCAGTATTTT. It yields the protein CASSLYSTDTQYF.